This TCR beta chain is from a study of blood T cell repertoires in COVID-19. Turning to the study itself: Acute-phase and convalescent COVID-19 samples originated in the United States, Italy and Spain. Sources were T cells, B-cell-depleted T cells, or PBMCs; the material itself was cDNA or gDNA.

Libraries were prepared by immunoSEQ multiplex PCR; TCRdb keeps only in-frame clonotypes and omits some of them. The repertoire includes about 330,000 clones, 80% to 90% of them detected once, and under 7.5% sits in the top ten. The length of the CDR3 is 17 residues. Trimming at V came to 6 bases and at J to 4 bases, leaving 15 bases not matched to a gene. The V gene's germline CDR1 is MNHEY and CDR2 SVGEGT. The chain has TRBV6-2 or TRBV6-3 and TRBJ1-5; TRBD1 matches at 7 bases. Specimen: peripheral blood. This sequence originates from a man younger than 35 who had recovered from COVID-19. For the CDR3, the DNA is TGTGCCAGCAGCAGCCACGCCCAGGGGGTCTATAATCAGCCCCAGCATTTT. This encodes CASSSHAQGVYNQPQHF.